This is a list of T cell receptor beta chains from one sample in a study of T-cell reconstitution after alpha-beta-depleted transplantation in children. TCRdb reprocessed the PCR reads via MiXCR and lists one record per CDR3 protein. In the table there are 780,000 or so distinct CDR3 sequences, roughly 15% of which are singletons. The starting material was PBMCs, mostly from graft donor cells, obtained 360 days after TCRalphabeta/CD19-depleted stem cell transplant. The receptors were sampled from a male patient younger than 18 who had a stem cell transplant for acute lymphoblastic leukemia, so the T cells may come from the graft donor. Both conserved end residues are part of each CDR3. The order of the fields is clone size, V gene, J gene, CDR3 protein. Some rows have no size entry. The others give once, few or many, or a class for an expanded clone.

clone size: few; V gene: TRBV5-1; J gene: TRBJ2-5; CDR3 protein: CASSWDRGETQYF
clone size: few; V gene: TRBV12-3/TRBV12-4; J gene: TRBJ2-5; CDR3 protein: CASLAEDQETQYF
clone size: NA; V gene: TRBV4-1; J gene: TRBJ2-1; CDR3 protein: CASRQEPLGDEQFF
clone size: few; V gene: TRBV18; J gene: TRBJ2-7; CDR3 protein: CASSPRGSLYEQYF
clone size: NA; V gene: TRBV6-1; J gene: TRBJ1-5; CDR3 protein: CASSPTYGSFNQPQHF
clone size: few; V gene: TRBV5-5; J gene: TRBJ2-7; CDR3 protein: CASSLGGRWFSYEQYF
clone size: many; V gene: TRBV9; J gene: TRBJ2-3; CDR3 protein: CASSVGAGPIFTDTQYF
clone size: NA; V gene: TRBV20-1; J gene: TRBJ2-7; CDR3 protein: CSARAIGQTLYEQYF
clone size: NA; V gene: TRBV10-3; J gene: TRBJ2-7; CDR3 protein: CAISEPQKDSTYEQYF
clone size: few; V gene: TRBV7-3; J gene: TRBJ2-3; CDR3 protein: CASSLLQRPTDTQYF
clone size: many; V gene: TRBV11-1; J gene: TRBJ2-1; CDR3 protein: CASSGPVKHNEQFF
clone size: NA; V gene: TRBV4-1; J gene: TRBJ1-2; CDR3 protein: CASSLRDASNYGYTF
clone size: NA; V gene: TRBV7-9; J gene: TRBJ2-1; CDR3 protein: CASSLRGGQFF
clone size: NA; V gene: TRBV29-1; J gene: TRBJ2-7; CDR3 protein: CSVSKTLYSYEQYF
clone size: few; V gene: TRBV12-1; J gene: TRBJ1-5; CDR3 protein: CASTLRYGNSNQPQHF
clone size: NA; V gene: TRBV1; J gene: TRBJ2-5; CDR3 protein: CPLAVEWETQYF
clone size: few; V gene: TRBV4-1; J gene: TRBJ2-7; CDR3 protein: CASSHSWDAYSYEQYF
clone size: NA; V gene: TRBV29-1; J gene: TRBJ2-5; CDR3 protein: CSVELAGPQETQYF
clone size: NA; V gene: TRBV5-1; J gene: TRBJ2-7; CDR3 protein: CASRLVADISYEQYF
clone size: NA; V gene: TRBV18; J gene: TRBJ2-2; CDR3 protein: CASSPRDSLSGELFF
clone size: many; V gene: TRBV6-2/TRBV6-3; J gene: TRBJ2-1; CDR3 protein: CASTPGRSSYNEQFF
clone size: few; V gene: TRBV5-4; J gene: TRBJ2-7; CDR3 protein: CASSSKTGSEQYF
clone size: NA; V gene: TRBV6-1; J gene: TRBJ2-2; CDR3 protein: CASEGSVAGGPGELFF
clone size: many; V gene: TRBV12-3/TRBV12-4; J gene: TRBJ1-1; CDR3 protein: CASGFRRAGTEAFF
clone size: few; V gene: TRBV13; J gene: TRBJ2-1; CDR3 protein: CASSPTKGEQFF
clone size: NA; V gene: TRBV2; J gene: TRBJ2-4; CDR3 protein: CASSDETLAKNIQYF
clone size: NA; V gene: TRBV2; J gene: TRBJ1-3; CDR3 protein: CASRAVRRSGNTIYF
clone size: few; V gene: TRBV12-3/TRBV12-4; J gene: TRBJ2-1; CDR3 protein: CASSNRGTSGHLEQFF
clone size: NA; V gene: TRBV29-1; J gene: TRBJ2-5; CDR3 protein: CSVEGQLGGETQYF
clone size: NA; V gene: TRBV20-1; J gene: TRBJ1-1; CDR3 protein: CSARPGGNTEAFF
clone size: NA; V gene: TRBV24-1; J gene: TRBJ2-7; CDR3 protein: CATGGLASYEQYF
clone size: many; V gene: TRBV12-3/TRBV12-4; J gene: TRBJ2-1; CDR3 protein: CASSLRRQNNEQFF
clone size: NA; V gene: TRBV2; J gene: TRBJ2-1; CDR3 protein: CASSEGPQFNEQFF
clone size: NA; V gene: TRBV11-1; J gene: TRBJ2-7; CDR3 protein: CASSRPFVIRDGSSYEQYF
clone size: NA; V gene: TRBV4-1; J gene: TRBJ1-5; CDR3 protein: CASSQDTGYQPQHF
clone size: few; V gene: TRBV19; J gene: TRBJ2-5; CDR3 protein: CASSSGTFQEAQYF
clone size: once; V gene: TRBV6-1; J gene: TRBJ1-4; CDR3 protein: CASSPDRGPVNEKLFF
clone size: few; V gene: TRBV4-2; J gene: TRBJ2-1; CDR3 protein: CASSQRASGYNEQFF
clone size: NA; V gene: TRBV27; J gene: TRBJ2-7; CDR3 protein: CASSLLGGYHEQYF
clone size: NA; V gene: TRBV29-1; J gene: TRBJ2-1; CDR3 protein: CSVARRLAGYNEQFF
clone size: NA; V gene: TRBV5-1; J gene: TRBJ2-7; CDR3 protein: CASSLFQREYEQYF
clone size: NA; V gene: TRBV27; J gene: TRBJ2-1; CDR3 protein: CASSSRPISYNEQFF
clone size: NA; V gene: TRBV27; J gene: TRBJ2-1; CDR3 protein: CARGQGLCSYNEQFF
clone size: NA; V gene: TRBV7-9; J gene: TRBJ1-2; CDR3 protein: CASSPPFQGAINYGYTF
clone size: NA; V gene: TRBV29-1; J gene: TRBJ2-2; CDR3 protein: CSVRGPSLSLGDTGELFF
clone size: few; V gene: TRBV4-1; J gene: TRBJ2-7; CDR3 protein: CASSQERAGRDEQYF
clone size: NA; V gene: TRBV12-3/TRBV12-4; J gene: TRBJ2-2; CDR3 protein: CASKEHTGEIAGELFF
clone size: NA; V gene: TRBV5-1; J gene: TRBJ2-3; CDR3 protein: CASMNGREAFPDTQYF
clone size: NA; V gene: TRBV4-2; J gene: TRBJ1-4; CDR3 protein: CASSYHLRDRGRTNEKLFF
clone size: NA; V gene: TRBV30; J gene: TRBJ2-3; CDR3 protein: CAWIPGLSADTQYF
clone size: NA; V gene: TRBV10-3; J gene: TRBJ2-7; CDR3 protein: CAISRGESYEQYF
clone size: NA; V gene: TRBV7-9; J gene: TRBJ2-7; CDR3 protein: CASSRDRTFYEQYF
clone size: NA; V gene: TRBV6-5; J gene: TRBJ2-7; CDR3 protein: CASSYRVGGEQYF